The following is a T cell receptor (beta chain) sequence with its context. Each donor was a healthy Caucasian individual from Russia, aged about 6 to 100. These data belong to a study of blood T cells in healthy people across ages. Sample-barcoded 5' priming and a J-beta primer mix drove a second PCR of 7 to 11 cycles. In TCRdb, the 5' RACE reads were re-called with MiXCR into one record per CDR3 protein. The sample includes around 850,000 distinct CDR3 sequences, roughly 34% of them seen just once. This clonotype originated in a man younger than 35 in good health. The sequenced sample consisted of blood.

The chain's CDR3 is CSAPNLQRGVNTGELFF. Written as DNA, the CDR3 is TGCAGTGCTCCCAATCTCCAGCGGGGGGTTAACACCGGGGAGCTGTTTTTT. This rearrangement joins TRBV20-1 to TRBJ2-2; 9 bases map to TRBD2. Per germline, CDR1 DFQATT and CDR2 SNEGSKA (reference sequence). CDR3 length: 17 amino acids. Germline trimming cut 5 bases from V and 2 bases from J; bases unmatched to any gene: 12.